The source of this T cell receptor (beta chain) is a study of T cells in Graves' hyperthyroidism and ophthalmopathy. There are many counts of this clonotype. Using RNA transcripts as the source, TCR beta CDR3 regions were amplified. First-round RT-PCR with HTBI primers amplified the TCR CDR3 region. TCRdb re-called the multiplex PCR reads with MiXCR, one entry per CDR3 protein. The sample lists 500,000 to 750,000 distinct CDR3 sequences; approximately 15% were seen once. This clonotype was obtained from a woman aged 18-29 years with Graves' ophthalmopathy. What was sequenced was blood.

DNA of the CDR3: TGTGCCAGCAGCTTCGGAGGGGGACGTGGAGAGACCCAGTACTTC. Translation: CASSFGGGRGETQYF. This chain connects TRBV7-9 to TRBJ2-5; D is tentatively TRBD1 or TRBD2 (6 bases each). The V gene's germline CDR1 is SEHNR and CDR2 FQNEAQ (reference sequence). V lost 3 bases and J 4 bases, leaving 15 bases between the germline ends. This CDR3 has 15 residues.